The rows below give T cell receptor beta chains drawn from one sample of a study of blood T cell repertoires in COVID-19. Sequencing was performed with immunoSEQ multiplex PCR; in TCRdb, only in-frame clones are kept and a portion is missing. The sample contains tens of thousands of clones, roughly four fifths of which appear only once. The sequenced sample consisted of peripheral blood. The receptors were gathered from a man aged 65 to 79 with active or convalescent COVID-19. Both conserved end residues are part of each CDR3. The order of the fields is V gene, clone size, CDR3 protein. Not every row has a clone size; where given, it reads once, few, many or a size class.

V gene: TRBV13; clone size: few; CDR3 protein: CASSLGLYRTGGTNEKLFF
V gene: TRBV7-9; clone size: few; CDR3 protein: CASSHRSGVGNSPLHF
V gene: TRBV6-2/TRBV6-3; clone size: NA; CDR3 protein: CASSGLYTTPYEQYF
V gene: TRBV15; clone size: NA; CDR3 protein: CATSRDPREAQHF
V gene: TRBV10-3; clone size: NA; CDR3 protein: CAISDFGTGGNQPQHF
V gene: TRBV7-6; clone size: NA; CDR3 protein: CASSFEGIGSPLHF
V gene: TRBV2; clone size: NA; CDR3 protein: CATGLGTDTQYF
V gene: TRBV7-9; clone size: once; CDR3 protein: CASSYPLGAGGDNEQFF
V gene: TRBV18; clone size: NA; CDR3 protein: CASSRAGTDEQYF
V gene: TRBV6-2/TRBV6-3; clone size: NA; CDR3 protein: CASSYSRQGANSPLHF
V gene: TRBV5-4; clone size: NA; CDR3 protein: CASSLPQGNEQFF
V gene: TRBV18; clone size: once; CDR3 protein: CASSTGTGAYNEQFF
V gene: TRBV28; clone size: NA; CDR3 protein: CASSLVSIIAEAFF
V gene: TRBV7-9; clone size: NA; CDR3 protein: CASSLAQGGDTQYF
V gene: TRBV24-1; clone size: NA; CDR3 protein: CATGDRSGNQPQHF
V gene: TRBV3-1/TRBV3-2; clone size: NA; CDR3 protein: CASSRRTSGSYEQYF
V gene: TRBV5-1; clone size: NA; CDR3 protein: CASSLHSSWEETEAFF
V gene: TRBV7-9; clone size: NA; CDR3 protein: CASSSGGHGYTF
V gene: TRBV6-5; clone size: NA; CDR3 protein: CASREGAKTEAFF
V gene: TRBV6-5; clone size: NA; CDR3 protein: CASSSGQGASYEQYF
V gene: TRBV28; clone size: NA; CDR3 protein: CASSSPGASSREQYF
V gene: TRBV7-8; clone size: few; CDR3 protein: CASSLGSDRGQETQYF
V gene: TRBV10-3; clone size: NA; CDR3 protein: CAISETWNTEAFF
V gene: TRBV5-4; clone size: NA; CDR3 protein: CASSLLEAGANVLTF
V gene: TRBV6-1; clone size: many; CDR3 protein: CASSEMGQGQETQYF
V gene: TRBV29-1; clone size: NA; CDR3 protein: CSVAGQGYGYTF
V gene: TRBV24-1; clone size: NA; CDR3 protein: CATSGSSGGDEKLFF
V gene: TRBV4-1; clone size: NA; CDR3 protein: CASSPTNTLDTQYF
V gene: TRBV3-1/TRBV3-2; clone size: NA; CDR3 protein: CATNSPRSPDTQYF
V gene: TRBV29-1; clone size: NA; CDR3 protein: CSVVLLEAFF
V gene: TRBV28; clone size: many; CDR3 protein: CASSLRDEKLFF
V gene: TRBV2; clone size: NA; CDR3 protein: CASAPGNNQPQHF
V gene: TRBV7-6; clone size: once; CDR3 protein: CASSLEGWMGLGEQFF
V gene: TRBV18; clone size: few; CDR3 protein: CASSPGKQGGVAFF
V gene: TRBV9; clone size: NA; CDR3 protein: CASSGGTSAYEQYF
V gene: TRBV28; clone size: NA; CDR3 protein: CASTRVSPYEQYF
V gene: TRBV9; clone size: once; CDR3 protein: CASSVDSNTGELFF
V gene: TRBV28; clone size: NA; CDR3 protein: CASRNPQGFYSPLHF
V gene: TRBV6-5; clone size: once; CDR3 protein: CAPAGARYEQYF
V gene: TRBV2; clone size: NA; CDR3 protein: CASSGTDFLQYF
V gene: TRBV5-1; clone size: NA; CDR3 protein: CASSLTDNSPLHF
V gene: TRBV10-2; clone size: NA; CDR3 protein: CASIRAGATYNEQFF
V gene: TRBV2; clone size: few; CDR3 protein: CASSLRPRQVHLNTEAFF
V gene: TRBV25-1; clone size: NA; CDR3 protein: CASRLAENEQYF
V gene: TRBV27; clone size: NA; CDR3 protein: CASSLWTGISPLHF
V gene: TRBV5-8; clone size: few; CDR3 protein: CASSLNPTANYGYTF
V gene: TRBV28; clone size: many; CDR3 protein: CASRNSGGVDEQYF
V gene: TRBV7-2; clone size: NA; CDR3 protein: CASSLDRGRFLSNQPQHF